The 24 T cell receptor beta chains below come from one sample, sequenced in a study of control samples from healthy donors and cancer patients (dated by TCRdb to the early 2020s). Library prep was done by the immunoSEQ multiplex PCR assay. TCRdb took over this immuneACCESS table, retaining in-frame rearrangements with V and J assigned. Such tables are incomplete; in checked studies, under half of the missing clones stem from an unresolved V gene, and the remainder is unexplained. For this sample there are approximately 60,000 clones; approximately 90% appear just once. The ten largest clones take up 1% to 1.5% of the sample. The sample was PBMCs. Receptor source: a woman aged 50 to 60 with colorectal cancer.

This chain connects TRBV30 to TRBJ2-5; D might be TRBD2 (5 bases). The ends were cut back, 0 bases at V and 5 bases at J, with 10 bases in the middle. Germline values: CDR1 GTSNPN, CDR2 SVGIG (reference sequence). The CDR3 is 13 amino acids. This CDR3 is CAWSVSLAETQYF. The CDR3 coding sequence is TGTGCCTGGAGTGTATCGCTAGCCGAGACCCAGTACTTC. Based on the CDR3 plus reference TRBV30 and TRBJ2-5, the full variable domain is SQTIHQWPATLVQPVGSPLSLECTVEGTSNPNLYWYRQAAGRGLQLLFYSVGIGQISSEVPQNLSASRPQDRQFILSSKKLLLSDSGFYLCAWSVSLAETQYFGPGTRLLVL.

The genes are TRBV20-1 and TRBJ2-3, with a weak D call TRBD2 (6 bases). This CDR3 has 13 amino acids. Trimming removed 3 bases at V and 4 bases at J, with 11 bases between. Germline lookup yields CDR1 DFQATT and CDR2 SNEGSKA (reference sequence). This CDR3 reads CSASGRRPDTQYF. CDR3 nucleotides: TGCAGTGCTAGTGGGAGGCGCCCAGATACGCAGTATTTT.

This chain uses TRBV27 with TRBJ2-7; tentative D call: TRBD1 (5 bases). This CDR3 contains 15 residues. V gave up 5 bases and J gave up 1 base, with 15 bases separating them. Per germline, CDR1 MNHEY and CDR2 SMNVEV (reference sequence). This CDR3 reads CASSPIDSPSYEQYF. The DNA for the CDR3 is TGTGCCAGCAGTCCGATCGACAGTCCTTCCTACGAGCAGTACTTC.

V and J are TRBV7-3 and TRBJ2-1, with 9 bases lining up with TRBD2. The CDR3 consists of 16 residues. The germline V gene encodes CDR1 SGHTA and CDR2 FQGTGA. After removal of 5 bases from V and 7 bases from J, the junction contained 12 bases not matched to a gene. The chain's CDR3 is CASSPLAGVSGNEQFF. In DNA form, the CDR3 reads TGTGCCAGCAGCCCCTTAGCGGGAGTGTCGGGGAATGAGCAGTTCTTC.

CDR3 loop: CATSDPTTRSYNEQFF. The CDR3 DNA is TGTGCCACCAGTGACCCGACTACCCGCTCCTACAATGAGCAGTTCTTC. The chain links TRBV24-1 to TRBJ2-1; TRBD2 is a possible D gene (5 bases). With 4 bases removed from V and 0 bases from J, the gap between germline ends came to 12 bases. Germline assignment: CDR1 KGHDR and CDR2 SFDVKD. The CDR3 totals 16 residues.

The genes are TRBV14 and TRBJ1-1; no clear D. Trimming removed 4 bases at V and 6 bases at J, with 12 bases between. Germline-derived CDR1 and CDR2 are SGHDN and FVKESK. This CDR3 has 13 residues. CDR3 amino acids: CASSLRGISEAFF. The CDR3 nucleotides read TGTGCCAGCAGCCTCCGGGGAATCTCTGAAGCTTTCTTT.

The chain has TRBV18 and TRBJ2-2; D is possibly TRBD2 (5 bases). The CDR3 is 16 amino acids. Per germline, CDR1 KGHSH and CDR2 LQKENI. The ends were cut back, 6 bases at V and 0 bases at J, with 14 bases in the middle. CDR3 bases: TGTGCCAGCTCCCAAGGGAGAATCTCGAACACCGGGGAGCTGTTTTTT. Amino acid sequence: CASSQGRISNTGELFF.

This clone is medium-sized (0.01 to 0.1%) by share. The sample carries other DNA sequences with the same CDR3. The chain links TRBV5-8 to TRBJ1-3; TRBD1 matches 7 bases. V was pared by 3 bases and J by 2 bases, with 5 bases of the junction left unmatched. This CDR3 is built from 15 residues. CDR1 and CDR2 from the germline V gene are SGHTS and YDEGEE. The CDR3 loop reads CASSSDRVPGNTIYF. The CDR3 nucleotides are TGTGCCAGCAGCTCTGACAGGGTCCCTGGAAACACCATATATTTT.

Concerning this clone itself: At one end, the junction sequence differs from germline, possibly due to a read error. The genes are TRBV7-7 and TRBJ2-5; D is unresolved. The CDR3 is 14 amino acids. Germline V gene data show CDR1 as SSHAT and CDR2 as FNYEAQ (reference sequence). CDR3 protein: CASSSFGNGETQYF. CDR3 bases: TGTGCTAGCAGCTCCTTCGGTAATGGAGAGACCCAGTACTTC. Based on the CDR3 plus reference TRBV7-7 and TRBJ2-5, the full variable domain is GAGVSQSPRYKVTKRGQDVTLRCDPISSHATLYWYQQALGQGPEFLTYFNYEAQPDKSGLPSDRFSAERPEGSISTLTIQRTEQRDSAMYRCASSSFGNGETQYFGPGTRLLVL.

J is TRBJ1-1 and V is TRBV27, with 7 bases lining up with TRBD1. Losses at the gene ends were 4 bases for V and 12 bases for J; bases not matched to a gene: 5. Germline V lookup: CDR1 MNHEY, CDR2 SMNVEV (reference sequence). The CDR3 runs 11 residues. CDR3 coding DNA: TGTGCCAGCAGTTATACGGGACAGTCTTTCTTT. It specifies CASSYTGQSFF.

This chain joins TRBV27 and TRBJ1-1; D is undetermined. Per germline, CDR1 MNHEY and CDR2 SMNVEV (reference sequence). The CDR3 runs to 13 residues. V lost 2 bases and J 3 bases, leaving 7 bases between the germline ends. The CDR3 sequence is CASSLALDTEAFF. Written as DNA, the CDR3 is TGTGCCAGCAGTTTAGCCCTGGACACTGAAGCTTTCTTT.

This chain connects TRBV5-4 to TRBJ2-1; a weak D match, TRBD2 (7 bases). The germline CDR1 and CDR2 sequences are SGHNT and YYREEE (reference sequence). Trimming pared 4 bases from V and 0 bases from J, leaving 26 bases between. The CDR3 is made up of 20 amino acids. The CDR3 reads CASSGGGLRSSVSSYNEQFF. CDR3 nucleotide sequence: TGTGCCAGCAGCGGGGGGGGCCTTAGAAGTTCGGTGAGCTCCTACAATGAGCAGTTCTTC.

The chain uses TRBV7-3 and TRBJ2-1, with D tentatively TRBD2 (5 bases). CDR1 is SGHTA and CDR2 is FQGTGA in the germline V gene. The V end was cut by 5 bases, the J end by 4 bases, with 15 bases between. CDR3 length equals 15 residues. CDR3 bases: TGTGCCAGCAGCCAAGTTGGAGGTCGGTACAATGAGCAGTTCTTC. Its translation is CASSQVGGRYNEQFF.

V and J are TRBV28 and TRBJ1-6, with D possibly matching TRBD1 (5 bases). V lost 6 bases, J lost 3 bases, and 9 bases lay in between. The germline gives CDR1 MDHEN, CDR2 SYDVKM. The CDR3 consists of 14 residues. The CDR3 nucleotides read TGTGCCAGCAGCCCGGGGGACTATAATTCACCCCTCCACTTT. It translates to CASSPGDYNSPLHF.

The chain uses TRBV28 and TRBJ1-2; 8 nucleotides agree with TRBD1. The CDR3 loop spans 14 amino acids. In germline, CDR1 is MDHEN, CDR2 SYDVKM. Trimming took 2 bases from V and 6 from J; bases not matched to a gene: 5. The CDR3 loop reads CASSLHTGGNGYTF. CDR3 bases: TGTGCCAGCAGTTTACATACAGGGGGGAATGGCTACACCTTC.

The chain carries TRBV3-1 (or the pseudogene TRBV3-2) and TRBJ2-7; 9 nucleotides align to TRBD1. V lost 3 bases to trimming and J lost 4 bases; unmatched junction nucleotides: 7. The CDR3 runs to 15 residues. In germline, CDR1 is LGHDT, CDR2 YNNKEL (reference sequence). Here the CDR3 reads CASSQSTGGPYEQYF. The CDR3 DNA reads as TGTGCCAGCAGCCAGAGTACAGGGGGCCCTTACGAGCAGTACTTC.

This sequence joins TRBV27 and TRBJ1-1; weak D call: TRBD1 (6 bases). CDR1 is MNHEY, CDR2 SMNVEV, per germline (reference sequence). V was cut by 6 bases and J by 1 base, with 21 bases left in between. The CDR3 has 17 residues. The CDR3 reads CASSFTTGNAPNTEAFF. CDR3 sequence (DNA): TGTGCCAGCAGCTTTACGACAGGCAACGCTCCGAACACTGAAGCTTTCTTT.

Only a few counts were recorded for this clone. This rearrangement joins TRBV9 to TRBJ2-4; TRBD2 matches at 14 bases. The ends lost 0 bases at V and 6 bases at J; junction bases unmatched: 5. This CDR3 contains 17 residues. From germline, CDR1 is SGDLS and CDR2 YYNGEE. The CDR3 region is CASSVVGTSGSGNIQYF. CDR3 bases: TGTGCCAGCAGCGTAGTGGGGACTAGCGGGAGCGGAAACATTCAGTACTTC. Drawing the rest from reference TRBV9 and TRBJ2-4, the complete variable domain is DSGVTQTPKHLITATGQRVTLRCSPRSGDLSVYWYQQSLDQGLQFLIQYYNGEERAKGNILERFSAQQFPDLHSELNLSSLELGDSALYFCASSVVGTSGSGNIQYFGAGTRLSVL.

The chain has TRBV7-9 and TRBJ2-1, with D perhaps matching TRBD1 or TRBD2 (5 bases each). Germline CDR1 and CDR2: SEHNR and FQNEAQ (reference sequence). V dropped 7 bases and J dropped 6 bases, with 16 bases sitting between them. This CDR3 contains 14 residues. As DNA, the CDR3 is TGTGCCAGCACGTGGGGCGGGCAGATCAATGAGCAGTTCTTC. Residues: CASTWGGQINEQFF.

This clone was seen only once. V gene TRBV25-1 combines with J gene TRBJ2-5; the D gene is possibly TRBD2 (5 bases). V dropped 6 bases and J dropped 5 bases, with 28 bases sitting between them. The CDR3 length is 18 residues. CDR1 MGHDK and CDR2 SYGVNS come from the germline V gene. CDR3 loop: CASSIYLIGQAGWETQYF. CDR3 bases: TGTGCCAGCAGCATCTACCTGATAGGCCAGGCGGGCTGGGAGACCCAGTACTTC.

The CDR3 protein is CASSLGRWAGGGNEQFF. CDR3 in DNA: TGTGCCAGCAGCTTAGGTCGTTGGGCAGGTGGGGGCAATGAGCAGTTCTTC. V gene TRBV7-3 combines with J gene TRBJ2-1; D might be TRBD1 or TRBD2, each matching 5 bases. CDR3 length equals 17 residues. V was trimmed by 2 bases and J by 6 bases, leaving 20 bases between them. Per the germline V gene, CDR1 is SGHTA and CDR2 is FQGTGA.

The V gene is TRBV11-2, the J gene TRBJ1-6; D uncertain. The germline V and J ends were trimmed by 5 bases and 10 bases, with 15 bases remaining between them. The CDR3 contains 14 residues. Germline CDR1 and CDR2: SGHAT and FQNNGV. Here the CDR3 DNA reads TGTGCCAGCAGCGAGGAGGGATTGGGATCACCCCTCCACTTT. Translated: CASSEEGLGSPLHF.

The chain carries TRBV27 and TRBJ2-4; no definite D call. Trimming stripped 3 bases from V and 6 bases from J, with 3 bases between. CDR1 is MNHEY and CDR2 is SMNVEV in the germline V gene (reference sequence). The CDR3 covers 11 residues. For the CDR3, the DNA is TGTGCCAGCAGTTTTGGAAACATTCAGTACTTC. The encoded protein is CASSFGNIQYF.

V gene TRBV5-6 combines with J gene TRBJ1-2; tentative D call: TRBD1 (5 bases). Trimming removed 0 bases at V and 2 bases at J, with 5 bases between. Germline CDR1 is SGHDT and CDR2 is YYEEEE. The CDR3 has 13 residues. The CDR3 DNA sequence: TGTGCCAGCAGCTTGGGGGGGAACTATGGCTACACCTTC. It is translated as CASSLGGNYGYTF.